This T cell receptor (beta chain) derives from a study of blood T cell repertoires in COVID-19. The wider study: Sites across the United States, Italy and Spain contributed samples from acute and convalescent COVID-19. PBMCs, B-cell-depleted T cells, or T cells were the source of the cDNA or gDNA that made up the material.

Concerning this clone itself: Other DNA sequences in this sample translate to the same CDR3.

Sequencing was performed with immunoSEQ multiplex PCR; in TCRdb, only in-frame clones are kept and a portion is missing. The sample holds fewer than 400,000 clones; around nine tenths are singletons and the top ten take over 4%. Participants were aged roughly 18 to 90 years, lived in about two dozen US areas, and enrolled virtually. Recovered status applied to Cohort 3 donors who had two consecutive negative PCRs. It also applied to those with clearance or with symptom resolution. Germline loops: CDR1 SEHNR, CDR2 FQNEAQ (reference sequence). V shed 1 base and J 5 bases; nucleotides not matched to a gene: 3. This CDR3 has 14 residues.

This sequence joins TRBV7-9 and TRBJ2-5; TRBD1 agrees at 8 bases. This clonotype was obtained from a man aged 55 to 70 who had recovered from COVID-19. Input material: PBMCs or T cells enriched from blood (not recorded which). The CDR3 bases are TGTGCCAGCAGCTTAGGTCAGGGGGCTGAGACCCAGTACTTC. This codes for CASSLGQGAETQYF.